The TCR beta chain under discussion was sequenced for a study of blood T cell repertoires in COVID-19. About the study: Sites across the United States, Italy and Spain contributed samples from acute and convalescent COVID-19. PBMCs, B-cell-depleted T cells, or T cells were the source of the cDNA or gDNA that made up the material.

Profiled with immunoSEQ multiplex PCR; TCRdb holds only in-frame clones, not every one. The sample lists about 240,000 clones; roughly nine tenths were seen once. Trimming cost V 3 bases and J 2 bases, with 8 bases left between them. This CDR3 has 13 residues. The germline CDR1 and CDR2 sequences are SGHRS and YFSETQ. The sample comprised peripheral blood. The chain recombines TRBV5-1 with TRBJ1-2, with D possibly matching TRBD1 (6 bases). This sequence originates from a man aged 55 to 70 with acute or convalescent COVID-19. The CDR3 DNA sequence: TGCGCCAGCAGCTCTCAGGGGAACTATGGCTACACCTTC. Amino acid sequence: CASSSQGNYGYTF.